This T cell receptor beta chain was identified during a study of T cell changes during pregnancy in multiple sclerosis. Data came from immunoSEQ multiplex PCR; TCRdb stores just in-frame clones and leaves some out. The repertoire consists of about 41,000 clones, with 89% occurring once and the leading ten covering 0.55% to 0.7%. Sequencing used CD4+ T cells from peripheral blood mononuclear cells, obtained in the first trimester of pregnancy. This clonotype was obtained from a female donor with multiple sclerosis, enrolled in a pregnancy study.

The CDR3 is CASSPGLAGVEEQYF. CDR3 in DNA: TGTGCCAGCAGCCCGGGACTAGCGGGAGTCGAGGAGCAGTACTTC. The chain joins TRBV7-3 to TRBJ2-7; 14 bases fit TRBD2. The germline V gene encodes CDR1 SGHTA and CDR2 FQGTGA. V trimming: 5 bases; J trimming: 7 bases; junction bases outside the gene matches: 7. The CDR3 is made up of 15 amino acids.